This TCR beta chain is drawn from a study of blood T cell repertoires in COVID-19. Participant ages covered roughly 18 to 89 years across about two dozen US areas. Among Cohort 3 donors, those recovered had two negative PCRs, clearance, or symptom resolution. CDR3 length equals 14 residues. Trimming left V 3 bases short and J 2 bases short, with 10 bases between. Germline V gene lookup returns CDR1 LGHDT and CDR2 YNNKEL (reference sequence). Original methodology: Amplification from reference gene primers served as the basis for estimated nucleated cell counts. Method: immunoSEQ multiplex PCR; TCRdb's copy keeps in-frame clones and lacks some. V and J calls and clone size are copied from that table; D and trimming were computed from the DNA. Among roughly 250,000 clones listed, 80% to 90% were seen once.

The chain carries TRBV3-1 (or the pseudogene TRBV3-2) and TRBJ2-5; no clear D. This receptor was taken from a woman in her forties or fifties who had recovered from COVID-19. What was sequenced was PBMCs or T cells enriched from blood (not recorded which). Written as DNA, the CDR3 is TGTGCCAGCAGCCAGTCAGTTAAACAAGAGACCCAGTACTTC. Encoded protein: CASSQSVKQETQYF.